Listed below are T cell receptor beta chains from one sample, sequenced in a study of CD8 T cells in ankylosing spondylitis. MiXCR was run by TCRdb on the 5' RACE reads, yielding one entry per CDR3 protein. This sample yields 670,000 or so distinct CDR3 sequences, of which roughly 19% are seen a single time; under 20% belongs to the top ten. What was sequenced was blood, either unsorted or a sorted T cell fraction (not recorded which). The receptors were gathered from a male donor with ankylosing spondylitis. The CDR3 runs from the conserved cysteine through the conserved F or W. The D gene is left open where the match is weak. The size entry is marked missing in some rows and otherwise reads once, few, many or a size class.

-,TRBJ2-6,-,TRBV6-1,TGTGCCAGCAATGACCGTCTCTCTGGGGCCAACGTCCTGACTTTC,CASNDRLSGANVLTF
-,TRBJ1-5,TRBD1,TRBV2,TGTGCCAGCAGCGGTGGGACAGGGGAGCAGCCCCAGCATTTT,CASSGGTGEQPQHF
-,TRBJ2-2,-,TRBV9,TGTGCCAGCAGCGCCCCGGGGCGCCCCAACGGGGAGCTGTTTTTT,CASSAPGRPNGELFF
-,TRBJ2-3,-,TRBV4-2,TGTGCCAGCAGCCGGGAAGCTAGCACAGATACGCAGTATTTT,CASSREASTDTQYF
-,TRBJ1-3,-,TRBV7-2,TGTGCCAGCAGCTCTTATCAGGTGTCTGGAAACACCATATATTTT,CASSSYQVSGNTIYF
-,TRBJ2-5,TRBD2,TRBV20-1,TGCAGTGCTAGGCCAAGGGTAGCGGGGCTTCAAGAGACCCAGTACTTC,CSARPRVAGLQETQYF
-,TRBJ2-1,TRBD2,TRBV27,TGTGCCAGCAGTTCCGGGACTAGCGTAAATGAGCAGATCTTC,CASSSGTSVNEQIF
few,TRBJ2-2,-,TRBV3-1,TGTGCCAGCAGCCATCGGGGCACGAACACCGGGGAGCTGTTTTTT,CASSHRGTNTGELFF
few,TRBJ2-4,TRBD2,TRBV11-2,TGTGCCAGCAGCTTAGGTTCTAGCGGGAGGGTAGCCAAAAACATTCAGTACTTC,CASSLGSSGRVAKNIQYF
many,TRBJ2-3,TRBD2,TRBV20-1,TGCAGTGAAACGGGACTATACGCAGATACGCAGTATTTT,CSETGLYADTQYF
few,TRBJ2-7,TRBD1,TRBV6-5,TGTGCCAGCAGTTACACCGGACAGGGGGGGGTTTACGAGCAGTACTTC,CASSYTGQGGVYEQYF
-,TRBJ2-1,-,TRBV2,TGTGCCAGCAGTTCTCATGCTGGCCCCTACAATGAGCAGTTCTTC,CASSSHAGPYNEQFF
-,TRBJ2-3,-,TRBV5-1,TGCGCCAGCAGCTTGGTTGGGGGCTGGACAGATACGCAGTATTTT,CASSLVGGWTDTQYF
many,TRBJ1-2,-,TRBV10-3,TGTGCCATCAGGGGGCGCGCCTATGGCTACACCTTC,CAIRGRAYGYTF
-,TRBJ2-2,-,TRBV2,TGTGCCAGCGGCGTAGGGGGGAACACCGGGGAGCTGTTTTTT,CASGVGGNTGELFF
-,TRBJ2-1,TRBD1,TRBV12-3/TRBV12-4,TGTGCCAGCAGCTCCGGGACAGGGGGCGATGAGCAGTTCTTC,CASSSGTGGDEQFF
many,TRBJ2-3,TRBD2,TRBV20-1,TGCAGTGCTAGGGGGGTCTACCAGCGGGAGTCAGATACGCAGTATTTT,CSARGVYQRESDTQYF
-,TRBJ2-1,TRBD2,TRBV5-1,TGCGCCAGCAGCTTGGGCCGTGGAGCGGGGAGTTACAATGAGCAGTTCTTC,CASSLGRGAGSYNEQFF
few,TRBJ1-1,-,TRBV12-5,TGTGCTAGTGGTTTGGTTCAGAACACTGAAGCTTTCTTT,CASGLVQNTEAFF
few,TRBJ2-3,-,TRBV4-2,TGTGCCAGCAGTTTGGACAGCCTCAGCACAGATACGCAGTATTTT,CASSLDSLSTDTQYF
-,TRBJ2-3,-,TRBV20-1,TGCAGTGCTAGATCCGGGACCTCCCTAATCGATACGCAGTATTTT,CSARSGTSLIDTQYF
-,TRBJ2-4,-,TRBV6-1,TGTGCCACCTGGACTACTAATCAAAACATTCAGTACTTC,CATWTTNQNIQYF
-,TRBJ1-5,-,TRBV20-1,TGCAGTGCTAGCCCCCCGGCAGGAGGCAATCAGCCCCAGCATTTT,CSASPPAGGNQPQHF
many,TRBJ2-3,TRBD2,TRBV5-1,TGCGCCAGCAGCTTGGTAGCGGGGGCTGATACGCAGTATTTT,CASSLVAGADTQYF
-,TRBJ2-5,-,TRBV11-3,TGTGCCAGCAGCTTAGAGTTGGTCGAGGAGACCCAGTACTTC,CASSLELVEETQYF
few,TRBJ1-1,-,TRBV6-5,TGTGCCAGCAGTTACAAAGAGAACACTGAAGCTTTCTTT,CASSYKENTEAFF
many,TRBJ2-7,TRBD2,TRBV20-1,TGCAGTGCTCGGGGGGGAGCGTCCGACTACGAGCAGTACTTC,CSARGGASDYEQYF
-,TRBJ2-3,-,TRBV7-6,TGTGCCAGCAGCCCCAGTCCCCCGGGACCCCAACTTTACACAGATACGCAGTATTTT,CASSPSPPGPQLYTDTQYF
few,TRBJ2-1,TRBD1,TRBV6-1,TGTGCCAGCAGCCATCCGGGACAGGGTCGGGATGAGCAGTTCTTC,CASSHPGQGRDEQFF
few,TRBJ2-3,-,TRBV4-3,TGCGCCAGCAGCCAAGATTCCCGCAGCACAGATACGCAGTATTTT,CASSQDSRSTDTQYF
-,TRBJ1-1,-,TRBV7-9,TGTGCCAGCAGCTTACCAACAGAAGGAGCTTTCTTT,CASSLPTEGAFF
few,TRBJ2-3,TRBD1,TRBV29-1,TGCAGCGCGAAGGGGGCCACAGATACGCAGTATTTT,CSAKGATDTQYF
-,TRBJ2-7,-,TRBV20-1,TGCAGTGCTAGCGCCGAACTCGCTACCTACGAGCAGTACTTC,CSASAELATYEQYF
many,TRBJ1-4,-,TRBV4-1,TGCGCCAGCAGCCAAGAGGCTCCGGGGGGACGTGAAAAACTGTTTTTT,CASSQEAPGGREKLFF
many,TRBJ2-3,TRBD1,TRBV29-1,TGCAGCGTTGCCCCCGGGACAGGGTCCCGGACAACGCAGTATTTT,CSVAPGTGSRTTQYF
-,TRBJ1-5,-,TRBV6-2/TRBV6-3,TGTGCCAGCAGTTATCGAGGATCTAGCAATCAGCCCCAGCATTTT,CASSYRGSSNQPQHF
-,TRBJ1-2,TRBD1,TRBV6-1,TGTGCCAGCAGTCCGGACAGGGGAAGAGCTAACTATGGCTACACCTTC,CASSPDRGRANYGYTF
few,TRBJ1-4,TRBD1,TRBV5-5,TGTGCCAGCAGCTTGGGGGACAGGGGATCTAATGAAAAACTGTTTTTT,CASSLGDRGSNEKLFF
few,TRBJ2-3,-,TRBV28,TGTGCCAGCAGTAAGCCGGGGGAACAGGATACGCAGTATTTT,CASSKPGEQDTQYF
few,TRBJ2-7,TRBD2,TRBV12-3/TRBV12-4,TGTGCCAGCCAAAAGGGCGGGAGTTACCACGAGCAGTACTTC,CASQKGGSYHEQYF
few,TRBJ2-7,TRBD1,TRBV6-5,TGTGCCAGCAGTTACGGACAGGGCTACTACGAGCAGTACTTC,CASSYGQGYYEQYF
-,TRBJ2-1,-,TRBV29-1,TGCAGCGTTGTTGGGGTTGACACACACAATGAGCAGTTCTTC,CSVVGVDTHNEQFF
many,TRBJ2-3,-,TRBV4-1,TGCGCCAGCAGCCAGCGTGGGACACAAACTCCCACAGATACGCAGTATTTT,CASSQRGTQTPTDTQYF
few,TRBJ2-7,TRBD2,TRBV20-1,TGCAGTGCTAGCCCCCTCCGGGGACTAGTCCACGAGCAGTACTTC,CSASPLRGLVHEQYF
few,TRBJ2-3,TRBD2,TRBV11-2,TGTGCCAGCAGCAGAAGACTAGCGGGGGCCGTGGGCACAGATACGCAGTATTTT,CASSRRLAGAVGTDTQYF
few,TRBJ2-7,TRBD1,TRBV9,TGTGCCAGCAGCGCCCAGGGGGCCCACGAGCAGTACTTC,CASSAQGAHEQYF
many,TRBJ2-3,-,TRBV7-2,TGTGCCAGCAGCCAATCCCCAGATACGCAGTATTTT,CASSQSPDTQYF
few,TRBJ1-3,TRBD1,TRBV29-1,TGCAGCGCCGGGGGGCAGGGGGAAGGAAACACCATATATTTT,CSAGGQGEGNTIYF
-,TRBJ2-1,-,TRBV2,TGTGCCAGCAGTGAAGAACAGGCCAAAGGCAATGAGCAGTTCTTC,CASSEEQAKGNEQFF
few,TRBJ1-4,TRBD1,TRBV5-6,TGTGCCAGCAGCACAATCGGGACAGGGGCTGAAAAACTGTTTTTT,CASSTIGTGAEKLFF
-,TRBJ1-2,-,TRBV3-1,TGTGCCAGCAGCCAAGTTGGGGCCTCTGGCTACACCTTC,CASSQVGASGYTF
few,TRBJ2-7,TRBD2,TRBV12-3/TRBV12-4,TGTGCCAGCAGTTTCCTAAGCGGGGGGCTCACCTACGAGCAGTACTTC,CASSFLSGGLTYEQYF